This is a list of T cell receptor beta chains from one sample in a study of technical replicates of blood from four donors. The assay was immunoSEQ multiplex PCR, and TCRdb's table has in-frame clones only and misses some. Here the sample spans roughly 80,000 clones, 90% to 97% being singletons. The specimen was T cells isolated from PBMCs. The receptors originated from a human donor in good health. CDR3s include the opening cysteine and the closing phenylalanine or tryptophan.

J: TRBJ2-5; V: TRBV2; length: 16; CDR3: CASKGLLVHFEETQYF
J: TRBJ1-1; V: TRBV4-1; length: 15; CDR3: CASSQIEGDHTEAFF
J: TRBJ2-1; V: TRBV29-1; length: 15; CDR3: CSVESGLAFYNEQFF
J: TRBJ2-7; V: TRBV28; length: 15; CDR3: CASTVQGSVSYEQYF
J: TRBJ2-7; V: TRBV5-1; length: 16; CDR3: CASSRARTGGSYEQYF
J: TRBJ2-1; V: TRBV5-1; length: 17; CDR3: CASSLNGPGDSDNEQFF
J: TRBJ1-2; V: TRBV27; length: 14; CDR3: CASSPSTGVYGYTF
J: TRBJ2-1; V: TRBV6-1; length: 15; CDR3: CASSELVSSYNEQFF
J: TRBJ2-6; V: TRBV7-6; length: 19; CDR3: CASSLGQGARSSGANVLTF
J: TRBJ1-1; V: TRBV5-4; length: 16; CDR3: CASSLAPIVWNTEAFF
J: TRBJ1-5; V: TRBV28; length: 14; CDR3: CASRSLYSNQPQHF
J: TRBJ2-1; V: TRBV11-2; length: 13; CDR3: CASSLGLQNEQFF
J: TRBJ2-3; V: TRBV5-1; length: 14; CDR3: CASQSAPSTDTQYF
J: TRBJ2-3; V: TRBV5-1; length: 15; CDR3: CASSLWDREEDTQYF
J: TRBJ2-7; V: TRBV7-6; length: 15; CDR3: CASSLARSRTYEQYF
J: TRBJ2-1; V: TRBV9; length: 12; CDR3: CASSVQYNEQFF
J: TRBJ1-1; V: TRBV6-5; length: 13; CDR3: CASSYIGNTEAFF
J: TRBJ2-2; V: TRBV5-4; length: 17; CDR3: CASSSGPPGQGAGELFF
J: TRBJ2-3; V: TRBV9; length: 14; CDR3: CASSGLASTDTQYF
J: TRBJ1-2; V: TRBV6-5; length: 11; CDR3: CATLTGYGYTF
J: TRBJ1-1; V: TRBV5-1; length: 15; CDR3: CASSLIQGDGTEAFF